The 4 T cell receptor beta chains below were found in one sample sequenced in a study of PD-1 blockade in classical Hodgkin lymphoma (TCRdb year 2020). The time point label of this sample denotes: cycle 4 day 1 (C4D1), after 6 weeks of nivolumab. Every trial patient had relapsed after autologous stem cell transplantation, and cohorts A, B and C differed in prior brentuximab vedotin exposure. Library construction relied on the immunoSEQ multiplex PCR assay. TCRdb holds this immuneACCESS table with in-frame rearrangements only. Some clones are missing; in checked studies, unresolved V genes explain under half, and the rest has no known cause. In all, the sample holds about 50,000 clones, and about three quarters of those were seen once. 12% of the sample rests with the top ten. Source: peripheral blood mononuclear cells (PBMCs), taken before the fourth cycle of nivolumab. The receptors were gathered from a human donor with classical Hodgkin lymphoma.

The chain combines TRBV7-8 with TRBJ2-3; D unclear. Trimming cost V 5 bases and J 4 bases, with 4 bases left between them. Germline-derived CDR1 and CDR2 are SGHVS and FQNEAQ. The CDR3 extends over 11 amino acids. The CDR3 DNA sequence: TGTGCCAGCAGCCTTTCAGATACGCAGTATTTT. This sequence encodes CASSLSDTQYF.

This rearrangement joins TRBV19 to TRBJ2-7, with 7 bases that match TRBD1. This CDR3 has 20 amino acids. The trim removed 10 bases at V and 3 bases at J, leaving 30 bases unmatched. The germline V gene has CDR1 LNHDA and CDR2 SQIVND (reference sequence). CDR3 sequence: CATSRAGGEVRWECVYEQYF. The CDR3 DNA reads TGTGCCACCTCGAGGGCAGGGGGTGAGGTTAGGTGGGAGTGCGTCTACGAGCAGTACTTC.

The chain recombines TRBV28 with TRBJ2-7; 8 bases are a match to TRBD2. Looked up from germline, CDR1 is MDHEN and CDR2 is SYDVKM. V trimming: 7 bases; J trimming: 2 bases; junction bases outside the gene matches: 10. The CDR3 length is 15 residues. In DNA, the CDR3 is TGTGCCAGCAATCGGGGGGGCGGAGGGACCTACGAGCAGTACTTC. It specifies CASNRGGGGTYEQYF.

V usage is TRBV7-8 and J usage is TRBJ2-2, with 13 bases fitting TRBD2. The CDR3 totals 20 residues. The V gene's germline CDR1 is SGHVS and CDR2 FQNEAQ. Trimming removed 3 bases from V and 4 bases from J; junction bases left unmatched: 14. This chain's CDR3 is CASSLGRTSGREGGTGELFF. The DNA of the CDR3 is TGTGCCAGCAGCTTGGGGAGGACTAGCGGGAGAGAGGGTGGCACCGGGGAGCTGTTTTTT.